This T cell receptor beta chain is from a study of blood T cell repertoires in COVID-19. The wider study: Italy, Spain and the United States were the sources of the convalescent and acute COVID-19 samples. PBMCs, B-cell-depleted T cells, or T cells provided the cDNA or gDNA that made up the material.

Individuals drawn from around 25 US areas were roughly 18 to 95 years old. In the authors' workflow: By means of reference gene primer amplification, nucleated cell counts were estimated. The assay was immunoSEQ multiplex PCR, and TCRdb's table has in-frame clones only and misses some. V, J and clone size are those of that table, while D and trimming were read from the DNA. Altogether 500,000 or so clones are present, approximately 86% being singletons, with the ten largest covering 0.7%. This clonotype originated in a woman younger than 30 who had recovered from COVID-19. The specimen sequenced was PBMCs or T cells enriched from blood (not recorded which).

The CDR3 DNA is TGTGCCAGCAGCTTCCGAAGAGATTCACCCCTCCACTTT. Protein product: CASSFRRDSPLHF. The chain recombines TRBV7-2 with TRBJ1-6; no reliable D call. Germline V gene data show CDR1 as SGHTA and CDR2 as FQGNSA. CDR3 length equals 13 residues. The ends were cut back, 3 bases at V and 8 bases at J, with 8 bases in the middle.